This TCR beta chain was documented in a study of identical twins. Study-wide points: With beta out-of-frame sequences, excess sharing by twins was weaker. The models gave estimates that fell short of the out-of-frame TCR alpha sharing seen in monozygotic twins.

As regards this clonotype: Its specificity is not known.

Template switching added a universal primer site; cDNA carried unique molecular identifiers. TCRdb reprocessed the 5' RACE reads with MiXCR, giving one entry per CDR3 protein. Found here are hundreds of thousands of distinct CDR3 sequences, about 8.3% of them singletons; the top ten hold less than 2.5%. The sample was also linked to a second study, of yellow fever vaccine responses in identical twins. That investigation notes: Reports say the vaccine T cell response in twins looked partly convergent and partly personalized.

The origin of this receptor is a woman younger than 30 in good health. The source material was memory (CD45RO+) T cells sorted from blood.

The DNA for the CDR3 is TGTGCCAGCAGCAACCCGGACAGGGGAGAATATCTTTACCAAGAGACCCAGTACTTC. It codes for CASSNPDRGEYLYQETQYF. V and J are TRBV21-1 and TRBJ2-5; the DNA was not compared with TRBD1, the D call given in the table. TRBV21-1 is assigned pseudogene status. This CDR3 spans 19 amino acids.